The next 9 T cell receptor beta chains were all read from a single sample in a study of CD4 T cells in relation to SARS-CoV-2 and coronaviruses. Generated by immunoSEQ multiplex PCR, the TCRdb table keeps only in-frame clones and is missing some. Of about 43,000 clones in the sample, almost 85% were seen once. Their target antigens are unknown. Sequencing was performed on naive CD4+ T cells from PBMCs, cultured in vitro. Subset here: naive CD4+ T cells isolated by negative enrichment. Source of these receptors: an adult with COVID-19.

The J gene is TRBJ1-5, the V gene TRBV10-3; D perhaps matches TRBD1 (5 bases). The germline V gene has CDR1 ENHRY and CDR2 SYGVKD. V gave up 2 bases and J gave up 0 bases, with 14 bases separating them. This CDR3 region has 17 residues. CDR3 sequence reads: CAISERQPADSNQPQHF. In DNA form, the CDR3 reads TGTGCCATCAGTGAGAGACAGCCGGCGGATAGCAATCAGCCCCAGCATTTT.

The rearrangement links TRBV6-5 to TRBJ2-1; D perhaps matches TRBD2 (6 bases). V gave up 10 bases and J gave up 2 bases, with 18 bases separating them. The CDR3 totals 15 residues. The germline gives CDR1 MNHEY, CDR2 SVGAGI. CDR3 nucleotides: TGTGCCATCACCAGGTGGAGGGCCGCCTACAATGAGCAGTTCTTC. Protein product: CAITRWRAAYNEQFF.

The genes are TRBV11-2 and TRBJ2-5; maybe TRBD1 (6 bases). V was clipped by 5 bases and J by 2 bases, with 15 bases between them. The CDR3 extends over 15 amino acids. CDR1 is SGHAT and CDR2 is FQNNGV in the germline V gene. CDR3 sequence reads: CASSDRQELQETQYF. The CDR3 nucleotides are TGTGCCAGCAGCGACCGACAGGAACTTCAAGAGACCCAGTACTTC.

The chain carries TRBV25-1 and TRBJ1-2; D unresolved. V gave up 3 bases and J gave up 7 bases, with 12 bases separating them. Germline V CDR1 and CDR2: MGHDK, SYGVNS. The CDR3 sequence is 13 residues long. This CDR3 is CASSDLGVGGYTF. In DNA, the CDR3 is TGTGCCAGCAGTGATCTCGGGGTGGGTGGCTACACCTTC.

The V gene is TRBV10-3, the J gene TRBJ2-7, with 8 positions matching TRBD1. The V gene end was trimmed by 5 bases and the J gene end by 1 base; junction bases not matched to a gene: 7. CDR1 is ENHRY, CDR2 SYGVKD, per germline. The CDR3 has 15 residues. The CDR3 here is CAISITGGPSYEQYF. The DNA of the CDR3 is TGTGCCATCAGTATAACAGGGGGTCCTTCCTACGAGCAGTACTTC.

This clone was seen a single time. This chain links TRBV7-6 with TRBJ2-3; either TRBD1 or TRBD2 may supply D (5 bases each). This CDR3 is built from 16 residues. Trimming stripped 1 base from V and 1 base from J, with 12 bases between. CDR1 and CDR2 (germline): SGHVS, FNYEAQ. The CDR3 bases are TGTGCCAGCAGCTTAGGGGACCTGGTGGGCACAGATACGCAGTATTTT. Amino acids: CASSLGDLVGTDTQYF.

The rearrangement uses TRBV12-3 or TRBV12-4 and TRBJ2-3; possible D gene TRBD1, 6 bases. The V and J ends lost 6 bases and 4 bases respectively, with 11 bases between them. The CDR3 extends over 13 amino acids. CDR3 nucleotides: TGTGCCAGCAGAAGGGGACAATCAGATACGCAGTATTTT. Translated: CASRRGQSDTQYF.

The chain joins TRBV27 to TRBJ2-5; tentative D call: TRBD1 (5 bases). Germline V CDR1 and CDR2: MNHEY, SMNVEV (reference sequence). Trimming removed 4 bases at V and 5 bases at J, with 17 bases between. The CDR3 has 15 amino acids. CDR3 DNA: TGTGCCAGCAGTTCCCGAAGGGGTCAATCCGAGACCCAGTACTTC. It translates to CASSSRRGQSETQYF.

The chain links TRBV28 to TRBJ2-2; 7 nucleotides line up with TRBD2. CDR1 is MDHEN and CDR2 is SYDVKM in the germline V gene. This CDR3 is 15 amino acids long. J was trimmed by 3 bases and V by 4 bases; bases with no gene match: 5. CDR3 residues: CASSSWREYTGELFF. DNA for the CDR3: TGTGCCAGCAGTTCATGGCGGGAGTACACCGGGGAGCTGTTTTTT.